This TCR beta chain derives from a study of blood T cell repertoires in COVID-19. Per germline, CDR1 SNHLY and CDR2 FYNNEI. The CDR3 totals 17 residues. With V trimmed by 6 bases and J by 8 bases, 20 bases remained unmatched. Clones were read by immunoSEQ multiplex PCR, and TCRdb kept only the in-frame ones, dropping some. The table has roughly 250,000 clones, approximately 84% seen once. Sequences were obtained from PBMCs or T cells enriched from blood (not recorded which). The chain uses TRBV2 and TRBJ2-7; TRBD2 aligns across 9 bases. This TCR was sampled from a woman aged 40-49 years with acute COVID-19. The CDR3 is CASRADSLVREGEKQYF. DNA of the CDR3: TGTGCCAGCAGGGCAGACTCGCTCGTGCGGGAGGGGGAGAAGCAGTACTTC.